The clone carrying this T cell receptor beta chain was seen only a few times. This CDR3 spans 13 amino acids. CDR1 is MDHEN and CDR2 is SYDVKM in the germline V gene. V was trimmed by 11 bases and J by 4 bases, leaving 17 bases between them. Assay used: immunoSEQ multiplex PCR; TCRdb lists only in-frame clones, some missing. The table includes hundreds of thousands of clones, 70% to 90% detected once. These data belong to a study of shared T cell receptors in the human thymus. This same sample was also taken into another study, of human thymus T cells. From that paper: The sample donors, healthy Finnish infants, were having corrective surgery for congenital heart defects. In corrective heart surgery, resections were taken, and these provided the thymus tissue. Repertoires sampled from thymus and blood appeared biased in V and J gene usage. Thymic repertoires of unrelated individuals were reported in related research to overlap highly.

The chain recombines TRBV28 with TRBJ1-2, with D possibly TRBD1 on 5 matching bases. The clonotype was recovered from a boy younger than two with a congenital heart defect. The sample consisted of thymocytes. The CDR3 region is CASHGEGSYGYTF. In nucleotides, the CDR3 is TGTGCCTCCCATGGGGAGGGGAGCTATGGCTACACCTTC.